One and the same sample provided the 29 T cell receptor beta chains below, sequenced in a study of blood T cell repertoires in COVID-19. Produced via immunoSEQ multiplex PCR; TCRdb's table is partial and in-frame only. The table shows just over 250,000 clones, with over 75% occurring only once. What was sequenced was peripheral blood. The origin of the receptors is a woman between 65 and 79 years old with COVID-19, enrolled during active disease.

The V gene is TRBV9, the J gene TRBJ2-7; 8 bases fit TRBD2. Germline V gene sequence: CDR1 SGDLS, CDR2 YYNGEE. Trimming at V came to 3 bases and at J to 6 bases, leaving 14 bases not matched to a gene. This CDR3 has 16 residues. CDR3 in amino acids: CASSEGGGTRSGEQYF. The CDR3 nucleotides are TGTGCCAGCAGCGAGGGAGGGGGGACTAGGTCAGGCGAGCAGTACTTC. The whole variable domain, filled in from reference TRBV9 and TRBJ2-7, reads DSGVTQTPKHLITATGQRVTLRCSPRSGDLSVYWYQQSLDQGLQFLIQYYNGEERAKGNILERFSAQQFPDLHSELNLSSLELGDSALYFCASSEGGGTRSGEQYFGPGTRLTVT.

The chain recombines TRBV19 with TRBJ1-5; D is unresolved. From germline, CDR1 is LNHDA and CDR2 SQIVND (reference sequence). Between the trimmed V and J ends, which lost 3 bases and 6 bases, there was a span of 9 bases. CDR3 length: 13 amino acids. For the CDR3, the DNA is TGTGCCAGTAGTATCCCGGGTCCTCAGCCCCAGCATTTT. Protein: CASSIPGPQPQHF.

V and J are TRBV21-1 and TRBJ2-2; the tabulated D call, TRBD2, remains unverified against the DNA. TRBV21-1 is assigned pseudogene status. The CDR3 has 15 amino acids. The CDR3 protein is CASSYPGGGTGELFF. The CDR3 DNA reads as TGTGCCAGCAGCTATCCGGGCGGGGGCACCGGGGAGCTGTTTTTT.

The chain links TRBV19 to TRBJ1-1; possibly TRBD1 for D (5 bases). This CDR3 comprises 14 residues. CDR1 is LNHDA and CDR2 is SQIVND in the germline V gene (reference sequence). The V end was cut by 4 bases, the J end by 5 bases, with 14 bases between. The CDR3 sequence is CASSTHQGGTEAFF. Written as DNA, the CDR3 is TGTGCCAGTAGTACCCACCAGGGTGGGACTGAAGCTTTCTTT.

The gene calls are TRBV4-2 and TRBJ1-1; D call uncertain. Between the trimmed V and J ends, which lost 1 base and 11 bases, there was a span of 8 bases. Germline CDR1 is LGHNA and CDR2 is YNFKEQ. The CDR3 spans 11 residues. The CDR3 DNA follows: TGTGCCAGCAGCCAAGCAGGTGGGGCTTTCTTT. It yields the protein CASSQAGGAFF.

The rearrangement joins TRBV4-1 to TRBJ1-5; maybe TRBD1 (6 bases). Germline V gene lookup returns CDR1 MGHRA and CDR2 YSYEKL. V was clipped by 0 bases and J by 15 bases, with 27 bases between them. The CDR3 has 17 amino acids. The CDR3 spells CASSQDTADRKGGLPHF. The CDR3 DNA reads TGCGCCAGCAGCCAAGATACCGCCGACAGGAAAGGTGGTCTTCCGCATTTT.

This sequence joins TRBV7-8 and TRBJ2-7, with TRBD1 identical over 10 bases. CDR3 length: 14 residues. CDR1 is SGHVS, CDR2 FQNEAQ, per germline. Trimming at V came to 3 bases and at J to 6 bases, leaving 5 bases not matched to a gene. In DNA, the CDR3 is TGTGCCAGCAGCTTCCGGGACAGGGGTGGCGAGCAGTACTTC. As protein: CASSFRDRGGEQYF.

As for this clone: A read error may produce the germline difference seen at one junction end. The genes are TRBV10-3 and TRBJ1-2; D might be TRBD1 (5 bases). This CDR3 region has 11 residues. Germline V CDR1 and CDR2: ENHRY, SYGVKD. CDR3 sequence: CAISEGVRVDF. DNA of the CDR3: TGTGCCATCAGTGAAGGGGTCAGGGTGGACTTC.

This chain joins TRBV28 and TRBJ1-4, with 7 bases lining up with TRBD1. CDR1 MDHEN and CDR2 SYDVKM come from the germline V gene. Trimming removed 6 bases from V and 6 bases from J; junction bases left unmatched: 7. This CDR3 is built from 14 residues. CDR3 DNA sequence: TGTGCCAGCAGCCTAGGGGGCGCTGATGAAAAACTGTTTTTT. Translated: CASSLGGADEKLFF.

The genes are TRBV11-2 and TRBJ2-7; 7 bases are shared with TRBD2. J gave up 6 bases and V 2 bases, and 10 bases lay outside the gene matches. The germline gives CDR1 SGHAT, CDR2 FQNNGV. This CDR3 has 15 residues. CDR3 residues: CASSLSWRESSEQYF. The CDR3 nucleotides are TGTGCCAGCAGCTTAAGTTGGCGGGAGAGCAGCGAGCAGTACTTC.

V usage is TRBV9 and J usage is TRBJ2-7; 10 bases map to TRBD1. The CDR3 sequence is 15 residues long. The V and J ends lost 1 base and 3 bases, in that order; junction bases with no gene match: 4. CDR1 and CDR2 from the germline V gene are SGDLS and YYNGEE. CDR3 loop: CASSVTGTGDYEQYF. The CDR3 nucleotides read TGTGCCAGCAGCGTAACCGGGACAGGGGACTACGAGCAGTACTTC.

This chain uses TRBV11-2 with TRBJ1-5, with TRBD1 matching over 9 bases. The trim removed 5 bases at V and 7 bases at J, leaving 3 bases unmatched. In germline, CDR1 is SGHAT, CDR2 FQNNGV. The CDR3 spans 13 residues. Here the CDR3 reads CASSGGQGQPQHF. The CDR3, as DNA: TGTGCCAGCAGCGGGGGACAGGGCCAGCCCCAGCATTTT.

The chain is built from TRBV11-2 and TRBJ2-7; 11 nucleotides line up with TRBD2. The CDR3 runs to 15 residues. Per the germline V gene, CDR1 is SGHAT and CDR2 is FQNNGV. V shed 7 bases and J 0 bases; nucleotides not matched to a gene: 5. CDR3 protein: CASTLLAGGSYEQYF. The DNA for the CDR3 is TGTGCCAGCACGCTTCTAGCGGGAGGCTCCTACGAGCAGTACTTC.

The V gene is TRBV29-1, the J gene TRBJ1-2, with D tentatively TRBD1 (5 bases). V lost 3 bases and J lost 9, with 17 bases in between. This CDR3 has 13 amino acids. Germline-derived CDR1 and CDR2 are SQVTM and ANQGSEA. The CDR3 spells CSVDRGTVDRYTF. The CDR3 DNA sequence: TGCAGCGTTGACCGGGGGACGGTAGATCGCTACACCTTC.

The chain employs TRBV6-2 or TRBV6-3 and TRBJ2-7, with 8 bases lining up with TRBD2. V was pared by 8 bases and J by 3 bases, with 6 bases of the junction left unmatched. CDR3 length equals 13 residues. Germline CDR1 MNHEY, CDR2 SVGEGT. The DNA for the CDR3 is TGTGCCAGCGGTTTAGCGGGGAACTACGAGCAGTACTTC. Its translation is CASGLAGNYEQYF.

The gene calls are TRBV19 and TRBJ1-1; 11 bases match TRBD1. Trimming cost V 6 bases and J 6 bases; bases outside gene matches: 9. CDR3 length equals 15 residues. CDR1 and CDR2 from the germline V gene are LNHDA and SQIVND (reference sequence). As DNA, the CDR3 is TGTGCCAGTAGCCTCGGGGACAGGGGGAGGGCTGAAGCTTTCTTT. It specifies CASSLGDRGRAEAFF. Filled out from reference TRBV19 and TRBJ1-1, the complete variable domain reads DGGITQSPKYLFRKEGQNVTLSCEQNLNHDAMYWYRQDPGQGLRLIYYSQIVNDFQKGDIAEGYSVSREKKESFPLTVTSAQKNPTAFYLCASSLGDRGRAEAFFGQGTRLTVV.

This rearrangement joins TRBV4-1 to TRBJ1-5, with 7 bases lining up with TRBD1. Germline values: CDR1 MGHRA, CDR2 YSYEKL. V lost 1 base and J lost 7; bases outside the gene matches: 13. CDR3 length equals 17 residues. For the CDR3, the DNA is TGCGCCAGCAGCCAAGTGGTACTGGGGGACAGTGGACAGCCCCAGCATTTT. Its translation: CASSQVVLGDSGQPQHF.

In DNA form, the CDR3 reads TGTGCCAGCAGCCCCGAAGCGGGAGTGACCTACAATGAGCAGTTCTTC. This gives the protein CASSPEAGVTYNEQFF. The gene calls are TRBV7-2 and TRBJ2-1; TRBD2 agrees at 8 bases. V lost 5 bases to trimming and J lost 2 bases; unmatched junction nucleotides: 8. Per germline, CDR1 SGHTA and CDR2 FQGNSA. This CDR3 region has 16 residues.

J is TRBJ2-7 and V is TRBV6-2 or TRBV6-3; a possible D gene is TRBD1 (5 bases). The CDR3 spans 14 residues. The germline V and J ends were trimmed by 2 bases and 3 bases, with 11 bases remaining between them. Per germline, CDR1 MNHEY and CDR2 SVGEGT. CDR3 in amino acids: CASSYQDIGYEQYF. CDR3 in DNA: TGTGCCAGCAGTTACCAGGACATTGGCTACGAGCAGTACTTC.

The chain employs TRBV5-8 and TRBJ2-7; the match to TRBD1 covers 7 bases. The V gene end was trimmed by 6 bases and the J gene end by 4 bases; junction bases not matched to a gene: 10. CDR1 SGHTS and CDR2 YDEGEE come from the germline V gene. CDR3 length equals 14 residues. The CDR3 DNA reads TGTGCCAGCACCAAACTAGGGACAGCGTACGAGCAGTACTTC. This encodes CASTKLGTAYEQYF.

The chain uses TRBV5-4 and TRBJ1-2; 7 nucleotides match TRBD1. Germline V gene data show CDR1 as SGHNT and CDR2 as YYREEE (reference sequence). The J segment lost 6 bases and the V segment lost 3 bases, leaving 8 bases of the junction unmatched. CDR3 length: 14 residues. CDR3 sequence (DNA): TGTGCCAGCAGCTCTAACAGGGGCGTGGATGGCTACACCTTC. The encoded protein is CASSSNRGVDGYTF.

The rearrangement links TRBV19 to TRBJ1-5, with D maybe TRBD1 (5 bases). The germline V gene has CDR1 LNHDA and CDR2 SQIVND (reference sequence). The CDR3 runs to 15 residues. Trimming took off 8 bases at V and 2 bases at J, with 16 bases between the two ends. The CDR3 DNA reads as TGTGCCAGTGAAGGGGTGGGCCGGCGCAATCAGCCCCAGCATTTT. Translating gives CASEGVGRRNQPQHF.

The chain has TRBV18 and TRBJ1-4; the D gene is possibly TRBD1 (5 bases). The ends were cut back, 6 bases at V and 6 bases at J, with 17 bases in the middle. This CDR3 comprises 15 residues. CDR1 is KGHSH and CDR2 is LQKENI in the germline V gene. Here the CDR3 DNA reads TGTGCCAGCTCCCAAGGGGCAAGTGAACATGAAAAACTGTTTTTT. This codes for CASSQGASEHEKLFF.

This clone was observed once. The chain couples TRBV19 to TRBJ1-5, with a weak D call TRBD1 (5 bases). CDR3 length equals 16 residues. The germline gives CDR1 LNHDA, CDR2 SQIVND (reference sequence). Deletions cut 11 bases from V and 0 bases from J, with 20 bases between. The CDR3 nucleotides read TGTGCCTCAAAGGGGCCACGGACTAATAGCAATCAGCCCCAGCATTTT. Its translation: CASKGPRTNSNQPQHF.

The CDR3 coding sequence is TGCGCCAGCAGGGAGGATCCGGGACTAGCTACTGAGCAGTTCTTC. Residues: CASREDPGLATEQFF. This chain connects TRBV5-1 to TRBJ2-1; 9 bases align to TRBD2. With V trimmed by 5 bases and J by 9 bases, 12 bases remained unmatched. Germline V gene sequence: CDR1 SGHRS, CDR2 YFSETQ. This CDR3 has 15 residues.

As to this clone: The same CDR3 also results from other DNA sequences found in this sample. CDR3 sequence: CASSLAGSSYEQYF. The CDR3 bases are TGTGCCAGCAGCTTAGCGGGAAGCTCCTACGAGCAGTACTTC. The chain has TRBV27 and TRBJ2-7; 8 bases are a match to TRBD2. The trim removed 6 bases at V and 0 bases at J, leaving 4 bases unmatched. This CDR3 has 14 residues. The germline CDR1 and CDR2 sequences are MNHEY and SMNVEV (reference sequence).

Only one count was recorded for this clone. J is TRBJ2-7 and V is TRBV7-2; the D is unclear. Germline V gene data show CDR1 as SGHTA and CDR2 as FQGNSA. The CDR3 length is 14 residues. V lost 1 base and J 6 bases, leaving 13 bases between the germline ends. The DNA of the CDR3 is TGTGCCAGCAGCTTAGAGACTTTTTTTGTCGAGCAGTACTTC. Translated, it gives CASSLETFFVEQYF.

The chain employs TRBV6-5 and TRBJ2-7; 8 bases map to TRBD1. Germline CDR1 reads MNHEY; CDR2 reads SVGAGI. V shed 2 bases, J shed 2 bases, and the junction held 2 bases outside the gene matches. The CDR3 runs to 14 residues. The chain's CDR3 is CASSYRDRPYEQYF. CDR3 in DNA: TGTGCCAGCAGTTACCGGGACAGGCCCTACGAGCAGTACTTC.

A single count supports this clone. The chain joins TRBV7-8 to TRBJ2-1, with a weak D call TRBD1 (5 bases). The germline V gene has CDR1 SGHVS and CDR2 FQNEAQ. The CDR3 is 17 amino acids. The V end lost 5 bases, the J end lost 4 bases, and 21 bases lay between the germline ends. CDR3 protein: CASSVRGGGTPYNEQFF. For the CDR3, the DNA is TGTGCCAGCAGCGTAAGGGGTGGCGGCACACCTTACAATGAGCAGTTCTTC.